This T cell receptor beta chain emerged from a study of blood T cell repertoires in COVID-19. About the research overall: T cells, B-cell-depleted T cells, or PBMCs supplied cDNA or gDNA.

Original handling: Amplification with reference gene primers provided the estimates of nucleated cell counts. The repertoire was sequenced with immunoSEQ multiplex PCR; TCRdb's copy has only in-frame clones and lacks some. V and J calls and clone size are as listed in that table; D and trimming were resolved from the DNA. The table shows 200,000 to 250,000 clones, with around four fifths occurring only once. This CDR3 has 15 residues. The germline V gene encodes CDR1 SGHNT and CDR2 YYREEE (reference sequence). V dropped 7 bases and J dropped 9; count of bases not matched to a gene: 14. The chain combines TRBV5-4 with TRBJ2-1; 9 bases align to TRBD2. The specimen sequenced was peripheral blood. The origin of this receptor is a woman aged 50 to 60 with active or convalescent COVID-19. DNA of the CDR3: TGTGCCAGCCTGCGGGGGGGAGGGCCGATGGTTGAGCAGTTCTTC. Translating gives CASLRGGGPMVEQFF.